This entry concerns a single TCR beta chain. The CDR3 runs 14 residues. V was pared by 5 bases and J by 0 bases, with 10 bases between. Looked up from germline, CDR1 is KGHSH and CDR2 is LQKENI. This entry comes from a study of control samples from healthy donors and cancer patients. TCRdb's copy holds only in-frame clones and misses some; the assay was immunoSEQ multiplex PCR. The sample contains about 140,000 clones, roughly 92% of which appear only once. The receptor's source is a man aged 30 to 45 in good health. The source material was blood. This sequence joins TRBV18 and TRBJ2-5, with D possibly TRBD2 on 5 matching bases. CDR3 nucleotides: TGTGCCAGCTCAGAGGGCTCGTACCAAGAGACCCAGTACTTC. This sequence encodes CASSEGSYQETQYF.